The 20 T cell receptor beta chains reported below all come from one sample, sequenced in a study of T cell responses to AZD1222 COVID-19 vaccine. The data were produced by immunoSEQ multiplex PCR, yet TCRdb's version contains in-frame clones alone and is incomplete. The repertoire consists of about 60,000 clones, with 85% occurring once and the leading ten covering roughly 19%. The sequencing used peripheral blood, collected on day 0 of AZD1222 vaccination. These receptors came from an adult in good health.

CDR3 sequence reads: CTSSWESLCTRANVLTF. CDR3 DNA sequence: TGCACCAGCAGTTGGGAAAGTTTGTGCACACGGGCCAACGTCCTGACTTTC. The V call is TRBV1, the J call TRBJ2-6. TRBV1 is deemed a pseudogene. CDR3 length: 17 residues.

The rearrangement links TRBV10-3 to TRBJ2-3; D is ambiguous. The V end lost 10 bases, the J end lost 1 base, and 6 bases lay between the germline ends. The CDR3 spans 11 residues. Germline CDR1 reads ENHRY; CDR2 reads SYGVKD. CDR3 in DNA: TGTGCCACCGCGGGCACAGATACGCAGTATTTT. Translating gives CATAGTDTQYF.

The chain employs TRBV5-1 and TRBJ1-1; possibly TRBD1 for D (6 bases). The germline gives CDR1 SGHRS, CDR2 YFSETQ. The CDR3 has 14 residues. V gave up 1 base and J gave up 6 bases, with 13 bases separating them. CDR3 in DNA: TGCGCCAGCAGCTTGCAGGGGCAGGGCGCTGAAGCTTTCTTT. This gives the protein CASSLQGQGAEAFF.

The count of this clone is one. The V and J genes are TRBV29-1 and TRBJ1-4; possible D gene TRBD1, 5 bases. Looked up from germline, CDR1 is SQVTM and CDR2 is ANQGSEA. This CDR3 comprises 14 residues. V was pared by 6 bases and J by 7 bases, with 18 bases between. Here the CDR3 DNA reads TGCAGCGTCTCCGAGGGACTTAGCCGTGAAAAACTGTTTTTT. It specifies CSVSEGLSREKLFF.

The chain employs TRBV7-9 and TRBJ1-1; D is undetermined. The length of the CDR3 is 14 residues. V was shortened by 2 bases and J by 4 bases, with 11 bases between the two germline ends. Germline CDR1 is SEHNR and CDR2 is FQNEAQ (reference sequence). CDR3 amino acids: CASSLLVRRTEAFF. The CDR3 nucleotides are TGTGCCAGCAGCTTATTAGTGCGGCGCACTGAAGCTTTCTTT. Supplemented by reference TRBV7-9 and TRBJ1-1, the full variable domain reads DTGVSQNPRHKITKRGQNVTFRCDPISEHNRLYWYRQTLGQGPEFLTYFQNEAQLEKSRLLSDRFSAERPKGSFSTLEIQRTEQGDSAMYLCASSLLVRRTEAFFGQGTRLTVV.

The chain uses TRBV10-3 and TRBJ1-2; D is unclear. This CDR3 is 12 amino acids long. Germline lookup yields CDR1 ENHRY and CDR2 SYGVKD. Trimming took off 2 bases at V and 1 base at J, with 2 bases between the two ends. CDR3 coding DNA: TGTGCCATCAGTGAGGGTAACTATGGCTACACCTTC. This codes for CAISEGNYGYTF.

The chain recombines TRBV3-1 (or the pseudogene TRBV3-2) with TRBJ1-5; D is ambiguous. CDR1 LGHDT and CDR2 YNNKEL come from the germline V gene (reference sequence). V shed 2 bases and J shed 6 bases, with 8 bases lying between them. The CDR3 contains 13 residues. In DNA, the CDR3 is TGTGCCAGCAGCCAAAGGCTTAGTCAGCCCCAGCATTTT. This codes for CASSQRLSQPQHF.

The chain employs TRBV18 and TRBJ1-4; D might be TRBD1 (6 bases). The CDR3 loop spans 15 amino acids. Germline V gene lookup returns CDR1 KGHSH and CDR2 LQKENI. V shed 1 base and J shed 5 bases, with 11 bases lying between them. This CDR3 is CASSPRPGVNEKLFF. For the CDR3, the DNA is TGTGCCAGCTCACCACGGCCAGGGGTGAATGAAAAACTGTTTTTT.

The chain carries TRBV7-8 and TRBJ1-1, with D possibly matching TRBD1 (6 bases). The V and J ends lost 4 bases and 7 bases respectively, with 10 bases between them. Germline V gene sequence: CDR1 SGHVS, CDR2 FQNEAQ. The CDR3 spans 12 residues. CDR3 amino acids: CASSSQGHEAFF. The CDR3 DNA is TGTGCCAGCAGCTCGCAGGGGCATGAAGCTTTCTTT.

The V gene is TRBV5-1, the J gene TRBJ1-6; TRBD1 matches at 8 bases. With 4 bases clipped from V and 7 bases from J, the junction kept 10 bases outside the gene matches. CDR3 size: 16 residues. CDR1 and CDR2 (germline): SGHRS, YFSETQ. The CDR3 is CASSLVPGQANSPLHF. CDR3 DNA sequence: TGCGCCAGCAGCCTCGTACCGGGACAGGCCAATTCACCCCTCCACTTT.

This sequence joins TRBV30 and TRBJ1-2; D unclear. The germline V gene has CDR1 GTSNPN and CDR2 SVGIG (reference sequence). This CDR3 region has 12 residues. V lost 8 bases to trimming and J lost 4 bases, with 14 bases between them. CDR3 residues: CAGLVGSYGYTF. As DNA, the CDR3 is TGTGCCGGACTGGTGGGATCCTATGGCTACACCTTC.

The rearrangement uses TRBV28 and TRBJ1-5; 7 nucleotides match TRBD1. This CDR3 comprises 15 residues. Germline CDR1 MDHEN, CDR2 SYDVKM. V lost 7 bases and J lost 1; bases outside the gene matches: 7. The CDR3 DNA is TGTGCCAGCATCTTGCCGGGACAGAGCAATCAGCCCCAGCATTTT. Encoded protein: CASILPGQSNQPQHF.

This chain connects TRBV3-1 (or the pseudogene TRBV3-2) to TRBJ2-4; D remains ambiguous. V was clipped by 1 base and J by 4 bases, with 5 bases between them. This CDR3 region has 13 residues. CDR1 LGHDT and CDR2 YNNKEL come from the germline V gene (reference sequence). The CDR3 loop is CASSQGQKNIQYF. In DNA, the CDR3 is TGTGCCAGCAGCCAAGGGCAGAAAAACATTCAGTACTTC.

The rearrangement links TRBV12-3 or TRBV12-4 to TRBJ2-1, with TRBD2 matching over 7 bases. The CDR3 extends over 13 amino acids. Trimming at V came to 10 bases and at J to 3 bases, leaving 6 bases not matched to a gene. The CDR3 sequence: CAIRGGDYNEQFF. CDR3 sequence (DNA): TGTGCCATCCGGGGAGGGGACTACAATGAGCAGTTCTTC.

The gene calls are TRBV5-1 and TRBJ1-1, with D tentatively TRBD1 (6 bases). V lost 0 bases and J lost 4, with 16 bases in between. CDR3 length equals 16 residues. Looked up from germline, CDR1 is SGHRS and CDR2 is YFSETQ. CDR3 loop: CASSLGWGAVGTEAFF. In DNA form, the CDR3 reads TGCGCCAGCAGCTTGGGATGGGGGGCGGTTGGCACTGAAGCTTTCTTT.

This sequence joins TRBV6-5 and TRBJ2-1; tentatively, D is TRBD2 (6 bases). The CDR3 loop spans 12 amino acids. Per germline, CDR1 MNHEY and CDR2 SVGAGI. The ends were cut back, 5 bases at V and 14 bases at J, with 16 bases in the middle. This CDR3 is CASSPTLGLEFF. CDR3 nucleotide sequence: TGTGCCAGCAGTCCCACCCTGGGACTTGAGTTCTTC.

The J gene is TRBJ2-1, the V gene TRBV18; tentatively, D is TRBD2 (5 bases). The germline V gene has CDR1 KGHSH and CDR2 LQKENI. This CDR3 comprises 13 residues. The ends were cut back, 3 bases at V and 8 bases at J, with 11 bases in the middle. CDR3 coding DNA: TGTGCCAGCTCACCTGCAACGAGGGATGAGCAGTTCTTC. Protein sequence: CASSPATRDEQFF.

The J gene is TRBJ2-2, the V gene TRBV18; D not certain. V lost 2 bases and J lost 5, with 15 bases in between. The CDR3 contains 16 residues. CDR1 is KGHSH and CDR2 is LQKENI in the germline V gene. The CDR3 region has the DNA TGTGCCAGCTCACCATTTCTTCTGGGGTATACCGGGGAGCTGTTTTTT. Protein: CASSPFLLGYTGELFF.

There are many counts of this clone. The chain is built from TRBV15 and TRBJ1-4, with no clear D. CDR3 size: 16 residues. Germline assignment: CDR1 LNHNV and CDR2 YYDKDF (reference sequence). The V end lost 0 bases, the J end lost 8 bases, and 16 bases lay between the germline ends. The CDR3 sequence: CATSREEGNRREKLFF. DNA of the CDR3: TGTGCCACCAGCAGAGAAGAGGGAAACCGGAGGGAAAAACTGTTTTTT.

This clone was recorded a few times. The chain combines TRBV3-1 (or the pseudogene TRBV3-2) with TRBJ2-7, with 7 bases fitting TRBD1. The CDR3 has 13 residues. Germline V gene lookup returns CDR1 LGHDT and CDR2 YNNKEL (reference sequence). V lost 1 base to trimming and J lost 6 bases; unmatched junction nucleotides: 3. CDR3 sequence (DNA): TGTGCCAGCAGCCAAGTGACAGGGATCGAGCAGTACTTC. It yields the protein CASSQVTGIEQYF.